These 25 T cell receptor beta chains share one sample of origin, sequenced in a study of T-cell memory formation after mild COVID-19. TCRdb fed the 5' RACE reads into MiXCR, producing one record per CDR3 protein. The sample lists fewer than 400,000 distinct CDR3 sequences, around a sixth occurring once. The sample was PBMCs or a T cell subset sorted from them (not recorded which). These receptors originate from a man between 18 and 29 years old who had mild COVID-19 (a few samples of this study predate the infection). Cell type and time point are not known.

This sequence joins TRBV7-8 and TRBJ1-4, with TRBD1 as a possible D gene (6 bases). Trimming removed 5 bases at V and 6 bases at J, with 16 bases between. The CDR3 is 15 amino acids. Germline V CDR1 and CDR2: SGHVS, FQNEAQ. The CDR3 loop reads CASSPSIRGDEKLFF. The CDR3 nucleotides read TGTGCCAGCAGCCCGTCCATCAGGGGCGATGAAAAACTGTTTTTT.

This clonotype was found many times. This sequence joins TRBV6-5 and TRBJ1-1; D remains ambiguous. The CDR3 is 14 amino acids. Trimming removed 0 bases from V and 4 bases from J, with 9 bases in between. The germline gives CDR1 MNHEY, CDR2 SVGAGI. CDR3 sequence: CASSYSGGSTEAFF. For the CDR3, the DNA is TGTGCCAGCAGTTACTCGGGAGGCTCCACTGAAGCTTTCTTT.

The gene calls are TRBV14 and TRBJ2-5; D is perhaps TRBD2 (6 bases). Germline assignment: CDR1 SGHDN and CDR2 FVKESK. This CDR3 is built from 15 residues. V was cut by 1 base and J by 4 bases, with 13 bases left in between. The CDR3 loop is CASSQVIGGIETQYF. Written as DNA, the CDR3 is TGTGCCAGCAGCCAAGTGATTGGGGGGATAGAGACCCAGTACTTC. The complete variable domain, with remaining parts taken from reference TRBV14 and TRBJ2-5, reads EAGVTQFPSHSVIEKGQTVTLRCDPISGHDNLYWYRRVMGKEIKFLLHFVKESKQDESGMPNNRFLAERTGGTYSTLKVQPAELEDSGVYFCASSQVIGGIETQYFGPGTRLLVL.

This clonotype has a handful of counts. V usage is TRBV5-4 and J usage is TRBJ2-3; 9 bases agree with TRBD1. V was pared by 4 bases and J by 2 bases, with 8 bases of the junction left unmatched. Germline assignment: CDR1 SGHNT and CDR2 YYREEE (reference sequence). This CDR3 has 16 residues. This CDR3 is CASSPPGTGTTDTQYF. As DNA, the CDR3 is TGTGCCAGCAGCCCCCCGGGGACAGGGACCACAGATACGCAGTATTTT.

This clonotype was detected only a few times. The CDR3 reads CASRTPGPRAEAFF. CDR3 coding DNA: TGTGCCAGTAGAACCCCGGGGCCCAGAGCTGAAGCTTTCTTT. V usage is TRBV6-4 and J usage is TRBJ1-1; a weak D match, TRBD1 (5 bases). The CDR3 length is 14 residues. In germline, CDR1 is MRHNA, CDR2 SNTAGT. The V end was cut by 9 bases, the J end by 6 bases, with 20 bases between.

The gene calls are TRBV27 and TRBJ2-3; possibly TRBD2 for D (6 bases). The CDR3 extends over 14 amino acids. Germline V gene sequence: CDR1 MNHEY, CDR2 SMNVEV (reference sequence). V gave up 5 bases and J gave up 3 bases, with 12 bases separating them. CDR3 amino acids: CASSLLLATDTQYF. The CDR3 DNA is TGTGCCAGCAGTCTCTTACTAGCAACAGATACGCAGTATTTT.

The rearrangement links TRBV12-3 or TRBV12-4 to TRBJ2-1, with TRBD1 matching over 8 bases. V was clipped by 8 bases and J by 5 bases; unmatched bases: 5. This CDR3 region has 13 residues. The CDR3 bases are TGTGCCAGCCGGGACAGGCGAAACAATGAGCAGTTCTTC. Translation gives CASRDRRNNEQFF.

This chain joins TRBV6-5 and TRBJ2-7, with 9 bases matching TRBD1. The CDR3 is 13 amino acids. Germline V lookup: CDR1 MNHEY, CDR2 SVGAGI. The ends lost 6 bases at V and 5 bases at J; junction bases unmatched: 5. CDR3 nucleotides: TGTGCCAGCAGAACCACAGGGGGCGACGAGCAGTACGTC. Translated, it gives CASRTTGGDEQYV.

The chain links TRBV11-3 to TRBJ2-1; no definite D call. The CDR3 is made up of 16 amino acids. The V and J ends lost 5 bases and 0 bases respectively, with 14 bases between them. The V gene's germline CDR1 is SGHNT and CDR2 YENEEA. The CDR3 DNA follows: TGTGCCAGCAGCCCTAGGTCGAAGAGCTCCTACAATGAGCAGTTCTTC. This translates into CASSPRSKSSYNEQFF.

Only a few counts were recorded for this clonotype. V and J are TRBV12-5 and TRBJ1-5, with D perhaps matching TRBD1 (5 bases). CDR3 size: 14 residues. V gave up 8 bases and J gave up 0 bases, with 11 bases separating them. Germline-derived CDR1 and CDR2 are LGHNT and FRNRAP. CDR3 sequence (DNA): TGTGCTAGTTTAGGGGAGTATAGCAATCAGCCCCAGCATTTT. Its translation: CASLGEYSNQPQHF.

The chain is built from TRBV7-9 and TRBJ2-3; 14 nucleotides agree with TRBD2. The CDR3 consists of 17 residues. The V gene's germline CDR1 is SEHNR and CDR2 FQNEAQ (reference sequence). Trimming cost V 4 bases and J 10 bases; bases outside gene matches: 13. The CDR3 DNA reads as TGTGCCAGCAGCTCCCGGACTAGCGGGGGGCCGTACCTTGCGCAGTATTTT. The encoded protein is CASSSRTSGGPYLAQYF.

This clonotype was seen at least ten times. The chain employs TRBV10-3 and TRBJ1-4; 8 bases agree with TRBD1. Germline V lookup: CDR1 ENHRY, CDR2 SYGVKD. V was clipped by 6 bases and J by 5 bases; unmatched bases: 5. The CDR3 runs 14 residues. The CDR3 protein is CAIRPGQDNEKLFF. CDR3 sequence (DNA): TGTGCCATCAGACCGGGACAGGACAATGAAAAACTGTTTTTT.

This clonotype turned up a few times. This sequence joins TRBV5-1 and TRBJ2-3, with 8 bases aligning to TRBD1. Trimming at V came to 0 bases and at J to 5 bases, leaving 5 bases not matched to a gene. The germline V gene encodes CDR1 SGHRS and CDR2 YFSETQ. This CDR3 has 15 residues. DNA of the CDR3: TGCGCCAGCAGCTTGGCGGGACAGGATTTAGATACGCAGTATTTT. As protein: CASSLAGQDLDTQYF. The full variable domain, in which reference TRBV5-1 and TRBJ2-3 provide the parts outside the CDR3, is KAGVTQTPRYLIKTRGQQVTLSCSPISGHRSVSWYQQTPGQGLQFLFEYFSETQRNKGNFPGRFSGRQFSNSRSEMNVSTLELGDSALYLCASSLAGQDLDTQYFGPGTRLTVL.

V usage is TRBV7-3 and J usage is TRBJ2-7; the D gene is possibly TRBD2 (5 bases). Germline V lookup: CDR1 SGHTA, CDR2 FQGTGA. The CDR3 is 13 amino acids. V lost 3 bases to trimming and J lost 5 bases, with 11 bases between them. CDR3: CASSFGPGDEQYF. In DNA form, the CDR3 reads TGTGCCAGCAGCTTCGGACCCGGGGACGAGCAGTACTTC.

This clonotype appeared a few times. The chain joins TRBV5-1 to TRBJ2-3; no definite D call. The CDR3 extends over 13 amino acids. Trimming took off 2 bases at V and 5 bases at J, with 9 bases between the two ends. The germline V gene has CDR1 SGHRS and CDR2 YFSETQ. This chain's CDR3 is CASSFESVDTQYF. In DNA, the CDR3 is TGCGCCAGCAGCTTTGAGTCAGTAGATACGCAGTATTTT.

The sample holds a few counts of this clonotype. As DNA, the CDR3 is TGTGCCAGCAGTTACATCGGGGATCAGCCCCAGCATTTT. Translated: CASSYIGDQPQHF. The chain combines TRBV6-2 or TRBV6-3 with TRBJ1-5; D is uncertain. The V and J ends lost 2 bases and 5 bases respectively, with 7 bases between them. In germline, CDR1 is MNHEY, CDR2 SVGEGT. CDR3 size: 13 residues.

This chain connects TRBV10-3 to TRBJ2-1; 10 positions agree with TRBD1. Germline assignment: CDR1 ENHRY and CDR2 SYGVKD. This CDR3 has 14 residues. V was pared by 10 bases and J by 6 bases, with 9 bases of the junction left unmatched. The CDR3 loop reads CATQGDRGSNEQFF. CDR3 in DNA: TGTGCCACCCAGGGGGACAGGGGTTCCAATGAGCAGTTCTTC.

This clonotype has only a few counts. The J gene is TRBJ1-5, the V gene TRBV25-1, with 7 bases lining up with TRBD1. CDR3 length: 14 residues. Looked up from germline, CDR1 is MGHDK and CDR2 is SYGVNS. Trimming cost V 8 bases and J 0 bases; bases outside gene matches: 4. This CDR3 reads CASGPGGSNQPQHF. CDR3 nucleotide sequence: TGTGCCAGCGGTCCAGGGGGTAGCAATCAGCCCCAGCATTTT. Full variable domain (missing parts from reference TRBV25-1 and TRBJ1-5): EADIYQTPRYLVIGTGKKITLECSQTMGHDKMYWYQQDPGMELHLIHYSYGVNSTEKGDLSSESTVSRIRTEHFPLTLESARPSHTSQYLCASGPGGSNQPQHFGDGTRLSIL.

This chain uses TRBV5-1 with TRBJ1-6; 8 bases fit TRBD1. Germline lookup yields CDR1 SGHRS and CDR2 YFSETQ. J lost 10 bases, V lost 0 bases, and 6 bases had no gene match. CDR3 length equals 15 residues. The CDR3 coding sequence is TGCGCCAGCAGCTTGGGAGGACAGGGCCGATCACCCCTCCACTTT. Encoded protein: CASSLGGQGRSPLHF. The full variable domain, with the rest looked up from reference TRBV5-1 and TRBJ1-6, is KAGVTQTPRYLIKTRGQQVTLSCSPISGHRSVSWYQQTPGQGLQFLFEYFSETQRNKGNFPGRFSGRQFSNSRSEMNVSTLELGDSALYLCASSLGGQGRSPLHFGNGTRLTVT.

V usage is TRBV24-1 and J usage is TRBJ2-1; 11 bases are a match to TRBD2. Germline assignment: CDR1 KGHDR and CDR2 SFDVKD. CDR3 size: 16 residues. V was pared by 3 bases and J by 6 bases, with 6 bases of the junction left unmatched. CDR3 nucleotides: TGTGCCACCAGTGATCCGACTAGCGGGAAGGGCAATGAGCAGTTCTTC. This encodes CATSDPTSGKGNEQFF.

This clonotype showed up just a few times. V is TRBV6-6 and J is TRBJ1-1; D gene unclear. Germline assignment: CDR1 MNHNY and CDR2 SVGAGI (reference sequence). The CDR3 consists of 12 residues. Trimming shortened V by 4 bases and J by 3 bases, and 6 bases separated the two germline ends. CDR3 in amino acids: CASSFGYTEAFF. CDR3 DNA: TGTGCCAGCAGTTTCGGGTACACTGAAGCTTTCTTT.

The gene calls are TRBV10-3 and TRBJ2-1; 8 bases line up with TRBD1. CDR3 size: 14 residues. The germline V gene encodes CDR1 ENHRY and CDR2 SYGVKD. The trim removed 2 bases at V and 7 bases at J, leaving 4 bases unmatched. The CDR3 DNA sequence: TGTGCCATCAGTGAGGGATGGGACAGGAATGAGCAGTTCTTC. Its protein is CAISEGWDRNEQFF.

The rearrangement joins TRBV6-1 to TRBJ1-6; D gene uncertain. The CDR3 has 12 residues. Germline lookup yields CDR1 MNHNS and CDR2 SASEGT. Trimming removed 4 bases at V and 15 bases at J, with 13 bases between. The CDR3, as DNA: TGTGCCAGCAGTGGAGACACCACGGTCCTCCACTTT. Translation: CASSGDTTVLHF.

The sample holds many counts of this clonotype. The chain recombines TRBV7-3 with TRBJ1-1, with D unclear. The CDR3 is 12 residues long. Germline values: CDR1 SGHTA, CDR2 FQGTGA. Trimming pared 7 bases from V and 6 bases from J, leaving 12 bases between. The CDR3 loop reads CASKGRYSEAFF. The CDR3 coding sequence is TGTGCCAGCAAAGGTCGGTACTCTGAAGCTTTCTTT.

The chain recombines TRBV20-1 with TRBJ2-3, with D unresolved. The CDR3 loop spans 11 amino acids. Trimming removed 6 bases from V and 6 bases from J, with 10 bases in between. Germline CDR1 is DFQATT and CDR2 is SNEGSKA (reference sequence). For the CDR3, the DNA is TGCAGTGCCATTGTTGGGGATACGCAGTATTTT. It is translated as CSAIVGDTQYF.